This paragraph covers one TCR beta chain sequence. In its sample, this clonotype was seen many times. Its antigen specificity is not known. No quality values exist for individual bases; no much larger clone is one base distant. Including the terminal cysteine and phenylalanine, the CDR3 comprises 14 residues. Just the 42-base CDR3 DNA is kept, in frame starting at base 1. From the germline V gene (reference sequence), CDR1 is LNHDA and CDR2 is SQIVND. V lost 3 bases and J lost 6 bases; the stretch between them is 13 bases long. Libraries were constructed by 5' RACE. Sequencing instrument: NextSeq 500. To correct for sequencing error and PCR bias, the TCR library protocol tagged individual cDNA molecules with unique molecular identifiers. Both TCR alpha and beta chains were sequenced, and tight co-correlation was observed between alpha and beta sequence abundances in each sample. Per the source publication's procedure: Decombinator V4 was used to annotate TCR sequences for V gene, J gene and CDR3. TCRs were defined as expanded if a significant change between any two time points was detected under a Poisson model with p below 0.0001. Abundances of TCRs were expressed as counts per million after normalisation to the total number of TCRs sequenced in each sample. TRAV1-2 paired with TRAJ12, TRAJ20 or TRAJ33 defined MAIT TCRs, while TRAV10 paired with TRAJ18 defined iNKT TCRs. VDJdb, accessed 1 November 2021, was searched for CMV, EBV and SARS-CoV-2 annotated TCRs, excluding TCRs annotated for multiple antigens. Using fastp at Q25 and MiXCR, TCRdb reprocessed the public reads and kept productive beta chains. Rows merge per CDR3 protein into single entries with the most common DNA and genes. TCRdb, not the original authors, processed these V and J calls. The sample table shows around 99,000 distinct CDR3 sequences, and approximately 10% are seen once. Roughly 7.1% of the sample belongs to the ten largest clones.

This sample stems from a study of early T cells in non-severe SARS-CoV-2 infection (dated by TCRdb to 2020 to 2022). A note on the overall study: Because TCR sequencing relied on bulk RNA taken from unsorted whole blood, pairing of alpha and beta chains was not possible. Results and caveats for the whole study, not just this receptor: VDJdb matching was skewed toward anti-spike CD8 responses and likely underestimated virus-specific expansions by missing private and CD4 specificities.

The study was a case-control design nested within a healthcare worker cohort in London, UK, with weekly nasopharyngeal swab PCR tests and blood sampling. Healthcare workers were enrolled in the week of the UK lockdown, from 23 to 31 March 2020, and were followed every week for up to about 15 weeks. This chain is built from TRBV19 and TRBJ2-3; tentative D gene TRBD2, with 6 bases matching. The sequence came from an adult who was a healthcare worker with PCR-confirmed SARS-CoV-2 infection or an uninfected control (not recorded which). The sequenced sample was whole blood. The nucleotide sequence reads as follows: TGTGCCAGTAGTATCGGGAGCCGACCGGATACGCAGTATTTT. Translation gives CASSIGSRPDTQYF.